Presented here are 16 T cell receptor beta chains from one specimen sequenced in a study of identifying expanded T cells in peripheral blood (dated by TCRdb to between 2019 and 2020). The library was produced with the immunoSEQ multiplex PCR assay. As stored in TCRdb, this immuneACCESS dataset retains in-frame rearrangements with V and J assigned. A fraction of the clones does not appear; measured against another copy, unresolved V genes explain less than half of the discrepancy, and the remainder lacks a known reason. This sample comprises fewer than 130,000 clones, around 89% of them detected only once. The ten biggest clones cover about a sixth of the sample. The sequenced sample was blood. All receptors come from a person aged 18-69 years in good health.

V is TRBV5-5 and J is TRBJ2-3; D unresolved. This CDR3 has 15 residues. CDR1 is SGHKS, CDR2 YYEKEE, per germline (reference sequence). Trimming took 5 bases from V and 3 from J, leaving 16 bases between them. The DNA for the CDR3 is TGTGCCAGCAGTAGAAAGGTGGGGATGACAGATACGCAGTATTTT. Translated: CASSRKVGMTDTQYF.

This chain uses TRBV9 with TRBJ1-6, with D unclear. Trimming took 0 bases from V and 9 from J, leaving 10 bases between them. This CDR3 has 14 residues. Germline-derived CDR1 and CDR2 are SGDLS and YYNGEE. CDR3 sequence: CASSVEFDLSPLHF. The CDR3 DNA reads as TGTGCCAGCAGCGTAGAATTCGACCTTTCACCCCTCCACTTT.

The chain uses TRBV10-3 and TRBJ1-2; D may be TRBD1 (5 bases). The V gene lost 4 bases and the J gene lost 5 bases, with 8 bases spanning the gap. The CDR3 spans 12 residues. Germline CDR1 reads ENHRY; CDR2 reads SYGVKD. CDR3 DNA: TGTGCCATCAGTGTACAGGATTATGGCTACACCTTC. Translating gives CAISVQDYGYTF.

This clone was picked up a small number of times. The chain is built from TRBV10-3 and TRBJ1-1, with D perhaps TRBD1 (6 bases). V gave up 1 base and J gave up 1 base, with 10 bases separating them. The CDR3 covers 15 residues. Looked up from germline, CDR1 is ENHRY and CDR2 is SYGVKD. The CDR3 is CAISEWTAGNTEAFF. For the CDR3, the DNA is TGTGCCATCAGTGAGTGGACAGCCGGGAACACTGAAGCTTTCTTT.

V gene TRBV4-2 combines with J gene TRBJ2-2; D not resolved. Trimming left V 2 bases short and J 2 bases short, with 9 bases between. The CDR3 totals 15 residues. Germline loops: CDR1 LGHNA, CDR2 YNFKEQ. The CDR3 sequence is CASSQMTGNTGELFF. Here the CDR3 DNA reads TGTGCCAGCAGCCAAATGACTGGTAACACCGGGGAGCTGTTTTTT.

A few counts support this clone. V and J are TRBV19 and TRBJ1-1, with D perhaps matching TRBD1 (6 bases). V lost 2 bases, J lost 5 bases, and 9 bases lay in between. This CDR3 has 13 residues. Germline-derived CDR1 and CDR2 are LNHDA and SQIVND (reference sequence). CDR3 DNA: TGTGCCAGTAGTATACAACAGGGTACTGAAGCTTTCTTT. Translating it yields CASSIQQGTEAFF.

V gene TRBV5-6 combines with J gene TRBJ1-5; TRBD1 might be the D (5 bases). V lost 0 bases and J 3 bases, leaving 10 bases between the germline ends. CDR3 size: 15 residues. Germline V lookup: CDR1 SGHDT, CDR2 YYEEEE. CDR3 protein: CASSLGGHDNQPQHF. The CDR3 nucleotides are TGTGCCAGCAGCTTGGGCGGACACGACAATCAGCCCCAGCATTTT.

V and J are TRBV7-2 and TRBJ2-1; 10 nucleotides line up with TRBD1. Looked up from germline, CDR1 is SGHTA and CDR2 is FQGNSA. This CDR3 region has 17 residues. V dropped 5 bases and J dropped 4; count of bases not matched to a gene: 11. CDR3 sequence: CASSRDRGVSGYNEQFF. CDR3 bases: TGTGCCAGCAGCCGGGACAGGGGAGTGTCAGGTTACAATGAGCAGTTCTTC.

In the case of this clone: An end of the junction differs from the germline gene, which may be a read error. The chain combines TRBV27 with TRBJ2-5; D possibly matches TRBD1 or TRBD2 (5 bases each). The CDR3 loop spans 13 amino acids. From germline, CDR1 is MNHEY and CDR2 SMNVEV (reference sequence). The CDR3 loop is CVSSLWETGPQYF. The CDR3, as DNA: TGTGTCAGCAGTTTATGGGAAACGGGGCCCCAGTACTTC.

This sequence joins TRBV10-3 and TRBJ1-2; D remains unclear. The CDR3 length is 11 residues. The germline V gene has CDR1 ENHRY and CDR2 SYGVKD. V shed 7 bases and J shed 4 bases, with 7 bases lying between them. CDR3 bases: TGTGCCATCAAGGCGAGCTATGGCTACACCTTC. Encoded protein: CAIKASYGYTF.

The J gene is TRBJ1-5, the V gene TRBV9; possible D gene TRBD1, 5 bases. The CDR3 runs to 15 residues. V lost 4 bases to trimming and J lost 0 bases, with 11 bases between them. The germline CDR1 and CDR2 sequences are SGDLS and YYNGEE. The CDR3 DNA is TGTGCCAGCAGCAAAAGGGGTGATAGCAATCAGCCCCAGCATTTT. It codes for CASSKRGDSNQPQHF.

V and J are TRBV6-6 and TRBJ1-1, with D unclear. Looked up from germline, CDR1 is MNHNY and CDR2 is SVGAGI (reference sequence). The V and J ends lost 0 bases and 3 bases respectively, with 2 bases between them. CDR3 length equals 12 residues. The CDR3 DNA follows: TGTGCCAGCAGTTACTCCGACACTGAAGCTTTCTTT. Its protein product is CASSYSDTEAFF.

The chain has TRBV6-5 and TRBJ2-1; TRBD1 aligns across 7 bases. Germline V gene sequence: CDR1 MNHEY, CDR2 SVGAGI. Trimming cost V 5 bases and J 9 bases; bases outside gene matches: 13. This CDR3 has 15 residues. The CDR3 loop is CASSSAARGTGEQFF. DNA of the CDR3: TGTGCCAGCAGTAGCGCGGCCAGGGGGACGGGTGAGCAGTTCTTC.

This clone was seen a single time. This chain joins TRBV6-1 and TRBJ1-1, with D unclear. Trimming shortened V by 7 bases and J by 6 bases, and 15 bases separated the two germline ends. Per germline, CDR1 MNHNS and CDR2 SASEGT. The CDR3 length is 13 residues. The CDR3 loop is CASTPRVYAEAFF. The CDR3 DNA sequence: TGTGCCAGCACCCCGAGGGTTTACGCTGAAGCTTTCTTT.

The chain combines TRBV6-9 with TRBJ1-1; D is uncertain. The V gene's germline CDR1 is MNHGY and CDR2 SVAAGI. V lost 4 bases and J lost 1, with 13 bases in between. This CDR3 comprises 15 residues. The CDR3 region is CASSSLGGRNTEAFF. The CDR3 DNA reads TGTGCCAGCAGTTCCTTGGGTGGCAGGAACACTGAAGCTTTCTTT.

The chain recombines TRBV7-9 with TRBJ2-7; D may correspond to TRBD1 or TRBD2 (6 bases each). Looked up from germline, CDR1 is SEHNR and CDR2 is FQNEAQ (reference sequence). V was trimmed by 3 bases and J by 4 bases, leaving 16 bases between them. The CDR3 loop spans 15 amino acids. CDR3 sequence: CASSFLTGGTYEQYF. CDR3 DNA sequence: TGTGCCAGCAGCTTCCTGACAGGCGGGACGTACGAGCAGTACTTC.